The present T cell receptor beta chain was sequenced within a study of regulatory T cells in long-lasting Graves disease. Study conclusions and caveats: Persistent Graves' patients showed less TCR diversity than newly diagnosed ones. Newly diagnosed disease favored TRBV20-1 and TRBJ2-1 over persistent disease.

Indicated time point: persistent/refractory GD, antithyroid drugs over 5 years with positive TRAb. Construction of the TCR library relied on RNA isolated from PBMCs. CDR3 regions were amplified by Arm-PCR using iRepertoire HTBI primers to build TCR beta libraries. TCRdb analysed the multiplex PCR reads with MiXCR anew, one entry per CDR3 protein. This table holds around 450,000 distinct CDR3 sequences, roughly 21% found once. Points on this clonotype: The antigen remains undetermined.

The CDR3 has 12 residues. CDR1 is GTSNPN, CDR2 SVGIG, per germline (reference sequence). V shed 1 base and J shed 2 bases, with 5 bases lying between them. The V call is TRBV30, the J call TRBJ1-2; the D is unclear. The sample here was peripheral blood mononuclear cells (PBMCs), taken when the disease was refractory, from a patient treated with antithyroid drugs. The receptor comes from a female donor with Graves disease. CDR3 in DNA: TGTGCCTGGAGTGGGCAGAACTATGGCTACACCTTC. Amino acid sequence: CAWSGQNYGYTF.